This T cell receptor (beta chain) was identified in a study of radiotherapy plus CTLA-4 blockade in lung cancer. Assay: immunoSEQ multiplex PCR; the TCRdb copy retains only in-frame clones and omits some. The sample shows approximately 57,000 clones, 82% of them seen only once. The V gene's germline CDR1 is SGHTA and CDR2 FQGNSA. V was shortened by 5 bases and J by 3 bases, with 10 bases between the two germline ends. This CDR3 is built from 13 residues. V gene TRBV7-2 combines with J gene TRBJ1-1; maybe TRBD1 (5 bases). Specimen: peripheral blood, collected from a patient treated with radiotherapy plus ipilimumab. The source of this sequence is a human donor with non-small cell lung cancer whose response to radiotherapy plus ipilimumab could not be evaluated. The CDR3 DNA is TGTGCCAGCAGCCCAGACAGAGACACTGAAGCTTTCTTT. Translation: CASSPDRDTEAFF.